The 21 T cell receptor beta chains listed next were all sequenced from one sample in a study of blood T cell repertoires in COVID-19. Using immunoSEQ multiplex PCR, the repertoire was profiled, and TCRdb retains in-frame clones only, with some absent. In the table there are 150,000 to 200,000 clones, approximately 82% of which are singletons. The sample taken for sequencing was PBMCs or T cells enriched from blood (not recorded which). These receptors were taken from a woman aged 50 to 60 who had recovered from COVID-19.

J is TRBJ1-1 and V is TRBV12-3 or TRBV12-4, with D unresolved. The germline V and J ends were trimmed by 5 bases and 3 bases, with 7 bases remaining between them. The CDR3 totals 12 residues. DNA of the CDR3: TGTGCCAGCAGTCAGAGGGACACTGAAGCTTTCTTT. It specifies CASSQRDTEAFF.

V gene TRBV27 combines with J gene TRBJ2-1; D unclear. V lost 6 bases and J lost 2, with 11 bases in between. The germline gives CDR1 MNHEY, CDR2 SMNVEV (reference sequence). The CDR3 runs to 14 residues. The CDR3 DNA follows: TGTGCCAGCAGAATAGTTGGAGCCTACAATGAGCAGTTCTTC. Translating it yields CASRIVGAYNEQFF.

This chain links TRBV5-8 with TRBJ2-5; unclear D gene. CDR1 is SGHTS, CDR2 YDEGEE, per germline. The germline V and J ends were trimmed by 4 bases and 2 bases, with 12 bases remaining between them. The CDR3 covers 14 residues. The CDR3 region has the DNA TGTGCCAGCAGCGTTCACGATCAGCAAGAGACCCAGTACTTC. Translating gives CASSVHDQQETQYF.

This clone was observed a few times. The chain has TRBV5-1 and TRBJ2-5; D remains ambiguous. Per germline, CDR1 SGHRS and CDR2 YFSETQ. The CDR3 covers 15 residues. The V end was cut by 0 bases, the J end by 2 bases, with 11 bases between. The CDR3 loop is CASSLEARKQETQYF. The CDR3, as DNA: TGCGCCAGCAGCTTGGAGGCTAGAAAACAAGAGACCCAGTACTTC. The whole variable domain, remainder taken from reference TRBV5-1 and TRBJ2-5, is KAGVTQTPRYLIKTRGQQVTLSCSPISGHRSVSWYQQTPGQGLQFLFEYFSETQRNKGNFPGRFSGRQFSNSRSEMNVSTLELGDSALYLCASSLEARKQETQYFGPGTRLLVL.

There are a few counts of this clone. This chain connects TRBV28 to TRBJ1-3, with TRBD1 matching 7 bases. V lost 4 bases and J lost 8; bases outside the gene matches: 11. This CDR3 is built from 15 residues. CDR1 and CDR2 from the germline V gene are MDHEN and SYDVKM. CDR3 amino acids: CASSWRGQSEDTIYF. The CDR3 DNA reads TGTGCCAGCAGTTGGAGGGGACAGAGCGAGGACACCATATATTTT.

The chain is built from TRBV11-3 and TRBJ2-5; TRBD1 might be the D (6 bases). The CDR3 totals 15 residues. V was trimmed by 4 bases and J by 1 base, leaving 13 bases between them. CDR1 is SGHNT, CDR2 YENEEA, per germline. CDR3 loop: CASSWGLGLQETQYF. The CDR3 nucleotides read TGTGCCAGCAGCTGGGGGCTAGGTCTCCAAGAGACCCAGTACTTC.

The chain employs TRBV27 and TRBJ1-3, with TRBD1 as a possible D gene (6 bases). Trimming took 7 bases from V and 1 from J, leaving 11 bases between them. The CDR3 runs 14 residues. The germline V gene encodes CDR1 MNHEY and CDR2 SMNVEV (reference sequence). This CDR3 reads CASKGGQSGNTIYF. CDR3 nucleotide sequence: TGTGCCAGCAAGGGGGGGCAGTCTGGAAACACCATATATTTT.

This clone was counted once. V and J are TRBV5-1 and TRBJ2-5; TRBD2 is a possible D gene (5 bases). The length of the CDR3 is 14 residues. V was shortened by 4 bases and J by 5 bases, with 15 bases between the two germline ends. Germline CDR1 is SGHRS and CDR2 is YFSETQ. CDR3: CASSPGGSRETQYF. The CDR3 region has the DNA TGCGCCAGCAGCCCGGGTGGGAGCCGGGAGACCCAGTACTTC.

The J gene is TRBJ2-5, the V gene TRBV4-1; perhaps TRBD1 as D (6 bases). Trimming removed 4 bases from V and 5 bases from J, with 14 bases in between. Germline values: CDR1 MGHRA, CDR2 YSYEKL. The CDR3 is made up of 14 amino acids. Here the CDR3 DNA reads TGCGCCAGCAGCCCTCCCGCAGGGGACGAGACCCAGTACTTC. It specifies CASSPPAGDETQYF.

The V gene is TRBV29-1, the J gene TRBJ1-4, with 8 nucleotides matching TRBD1. The CDR3 sequence is 11 residues long. CDR1 is SQVTM, CDR2 ANQGSEA, per germline. J lost 8 bases, V lost 5 bases, and 1 base had no gene match. The CDR3 sequence: CSVRTGEKLFF. DNA for the CDR3: TGCAGCGTTCGGACAGGGGAAAAACTGTTTTTT.

The V and J genes are TRBV19 and TRBJ2-3; tentatively, D is TRBD1 (6 bases). The V end lost 6 bases, the J end lost 4 bases, and 20 bases lay between the germline ends. Germline loops: CDR1 LNHDA, CDR2 SQIVND (reference sequence). The CDR3 is 16 amino acids. The CDR3 DNA reads as TGTGCCAGTAGGGGGACGGGGCAGGGGAGCCCAGATACGCAGTATTTT. It specifies CASRGTGQGSPDTQYF. Together with reference TRBV19 and TRBJ2-3, the CDR3 gives the full variable domain: DGGITQSPKYLFRKEGQNVTLSCEQNLNHDAMYWYRQDPGQGLRLIYYSQIVNDFQKGDIAEGYSVSREKKESFPLTVTSAQKNPTAFYLCASRGTGQGSPDTQYFGPGTRLTVL.

The chain uses TRBV7-3 and TRBJ2-3, with D tentatively TRBD2 (5 bases). Trimming removed 3 bases at V and 5 bases at J, with 12 bases between. The CDR3 sequence is 14 residues long. Germline-derived CDR1 and CDR2 are SGHTA and FQGTGA. CDR3 DNA: TGTGCCAGCAGCTTCGGGGTTTATGGAGATACGCAGTATTTT. Amino acid sequence: CASSFGVYGDTQYF.

This chain joins TRBV6-5 and TRBJ1-2; D is ambiguous. This CDR3 is built from 13 residues. Trimming cost V 6 bases and J 5 bases, with 13 bases left between them. CDR1 is MNHEY, CDR2 SVGAGI, per germline. CDR3 DNA sequence: TGTGCCAGCAGGGCTGCAGTCTCATATGGCTACACCTTC. Its protein is CASRAAVSYGYTF.

The J gene is TRBJ2-7, the V gene TRBV5-6; 12 nucleotides align to TRBD2. The CDR3 spans 16 residues. The V and J ends lost 4 bases and 4 bases, in that order; junction bases with no gene match: 9. From germline, CDR1 is SGHDT and CDR2 YYEEEE. The CDR3: CASSPRRLAGAYEQYF. CDR3 nucleotide sequence: TGTGCCAGCAGCCCACGTCGACTAGCGGGAGCTTACGAGCAGTACTTC.

The rearrangement joins TRBV3-1 (or the pseudogene TRBV3-2) to TRBJ2-3, with 15 bases fitting TRBD2. CDR1 and CDR2 (germline): LGHDT, YNNKEL (reference sequence). V lost 1 base, J lost 4 bases, and 3 bases stayed unmatched. The CDR3 is 17 amino acids. The DNA for the CDR3 is TGTGCCAGCAGCCAAGCTAGGACTAGCGGGAGGGCAGATACGCAGTATTTT. This encodes CASSQARTSGRADTQYF.

The CDR3 reads CASSFSRGEQFF. In DNA, the CDR3 is TGTGCCAGCAGCTTTTCCAGGGGTGAGCAGTTCTTC. The chain carries TRBV11-2 and TRBJ2-1, with D possibly TRBD1 on 6 matching bases. CDR3 size: 12 residues. The V and J ends lost 3 bases and 9 bases respectively, with 9 bases between them. Germline assignment: CDR1 SGHAT and CDR2 FQNNGV.

V gene TRBV2 combines with J gene TRBJ1-1; D gene uncertain. The V end lost 11 bases, the J end lost 1 base, and 8 bases lay between the germline ends. The length of the CDR3 is 11 residues. In germline, CDR1 is SNHLY, CDR2 FYNNEI. The CDR3 protein is CASHGNTEAFF. CDR3 coding DNA: TGTGCCTCCCACGGGAACACTGAAGCTTTCTTT.

This clone came up a few times. The J gene is TRBJ1-1, the V gene TRBV14; TRBD1 might be the D (6 bases). This CDR3 has 15 amino acids. The V gene's germline CDR1 is SGHDN and CDR2 FVKESK. V was clipped by 3 bases and J by 1 base, with 12 bases between them. CDR3 nucleotides: TGTGCCAGCAGCCAGCCCGGGACACCGAACACTGAAGCTTTCTTT. It translates to CASSQPGTPNTEAFF.

The chain is built from TRBV5-1 and TRBJ1-4; TRBD1 aligns across 10 bases. Germline-derived CDR1 and CDR2 are SGHRS and YFSETQ. The CDR3 runs to 17 residues. The V segment lost 0 bases and the J segment 2 bases; nucleotides outside the gene matches: 4. CDR3 region: CASSLGQGAMTNEKLFF. CDR3 sequence (DNA): TGCGCCAGCAGCTTGGGACAGGGGGCGATGACTAATGAAAAACTGTTTTTT.

This rearrangement joins TRBV28 to TRBJ2-7; 9 nucleotides match TRBD1. Germline V gene sequence: CDR1 MDHEN, CDR2 SYDVKM. CDR3 length equals 15 residues. Trimming cost V 3 bases and J 5 bases; bases outside gene matches: 8. DNA of the CDR3: TGTGCCAGCAGTTTCCGGACAGGGGACTTCCACGAGCAGTACTTC. This translates into CASSFRTGDFHEQYF. Drawing the rest from reference TRBV28 and TRBJ2-7, the complete variable domain is DVKVTQSSRYLVKRTGEKVFLECVQDMDHENMFWYRQDPGLGLRLIYFSYDVKMKEKGDIPEGYSVSREKKERFSLILESASTNQTSMYLCASSFRTGDFHEQYFGPGTRLTVT.

The gene calls are TRBV13 and TRBJ2-7; possibly TRBD1 for D (6 bases). This CDR3 comprises 12 residues. Trimming stripped 2 bases from V and 9 bases from J, with 11 bases between. Germline CDR1 and CDR2: PRHDT and FYEKMQ (reference sequence). DNA of the CDR3: TGTGCCAGCAGCTTACGCCCGACAGGGCAGTACTTC. Its translation: CASSLRPTGQYF.